One sample yielded the 28 T cell receptor beta chains listed below, sequenced in a study of blood T cell repertoires in COVID-19. Profiling relied on immunoSEQ multiplex PCR, and the TCRdb table lists in-frame clones only, not all of them. The table records some 290,000 clones, roughly nine tenths of them present only once. The sequenced sample consisted of peripheral blood. The origin of the receptors is a woman in her 30s with COVID-19, enrolled during active disease.

J is TRBJ1-1 and V is TRBV4-1, with D hard to call. The germline V and J ends were trimmed by 8 bases and 8 bases, with 12 bases remaining between them. The V gene's germline CDR1 is MGHRA and CDR2 YSYEKL. The CDR3 loop spans 11 amino acids. CDR3 residues: CASRRSGEAFF. CDR3 in DNA: TGCGCCAGCCGGAGGTCCGGAGAAGCTTTCTTT.

This clone was detected a few times. The chain has TRBV9 and TRBJ2-1, with a tentative D call TRBD1 (6 bases). The CDR3 extends over 17 amino acids. Germline CDR1 and CDR2: SGDLS and YYNGEE. Trimming took off 3 bases at V and 3 bases at J, with 19 bases between the two ends. CDR3 nucleotide sequence: TGTGCCAGCAGCGCTCCGGGACAAGGGGTGAACTACAATGAGCAGTTCTTC. Protein product: CASSAPGQGVNYNEQFF. Combining the CDR3 with reference TRBV9 and TRBJ2-1 gives the whole variable domain DSGVTQTPKHLITATGQRVTLRCSPRSGDLSVYWYQQSLDQGLQFLIQYYNGEERAKGNILERFSAQQFPDLHSELNLSSLELGDSALYFCASSAPGQGVNYNEQFFGPGTRLTVL.

This clone appeared a single time. Here the CDR3 reads CAWKSGGYEQYF. In DNA, the CDR3 is TGTGCCTGGAAGTCTGGAGGTTACGAGCAGTACTTC. The chain links TRBV30 to TRBJ2-7, with D perhaps TRBD2 (5 bases). Germline values: CDR1 GTSNPN, CDR2 SVGIG (reference sequence). The CDR3 covers 12 residues. V lost 4 bases, J lost 4 bases, and 11 bases lay in between.

The gene calls are TRBV24-1 and TRBJ2-1; D possibly corresponds to TRBD1 (6 bases). This CDR3 comprises 12 residues. Germline loops: CDR1 KGHDR, CDR2 SFDVKD. V was shortened by 9 bases and J by 10 bases, with 15 bases between the two germline ends. The CDR3 reads CATSDRPREQFF. The CDR3 DNA follows: TGTGCCACCTCAGACAGGCCTCGGGAGCAGTTCTTC.

The chain carries TRBV25-1 and TRBJ2-5; D is possibly TRBD2 (7 bases). This CDR3 has 15 residues. Per germline, CDR1 MGHDK and CDR2 SYGVNS. V lost 4 bases and J lost 5, with 17 bases in between. Here the CDR3 DNA reads TGTGCCAGCAGTGGGGGGAGGGGGGAATTGGAGACCCAGTACTTC. Its protein product is CASSGGRGELETQYF. Supplemented by reference TRBV25-1 and TRBJ2-5, the full variable domain reads EADIYQTPRYLVIGTGKKITLECSQTMGHDKMYWYQQDPGMELHLIHYSYGVNSTEKGDLSSESTVSRIRTEHFPLTLESARPSHTSQYLCASSGGRGELETQYFGPGTRLLVL.

The chain is built from TRBV6-1 and TRBJ1-2; D is perhaps TRBD1 (5 bases). There are 15 residues in the CDR3. Germline V CDR1 and CDR2: MNHNS, SASEGT. The V end lost 5 bases, the J end lost 3 bases, and 16 bases lay between the germline ends. This chain's CDR3 is CASSSYWGADYGYTF. CDR3 nucleotides: TGTGCCAGCAGTTCTTATTGGGGCGCAGACTATGGCTACACCTTC.

This clone was observed a few times. V usage is TRBV3-1 (or the pseudogene TRBV3-2) and J usage is TRBJ2-5, with D possibly being TRBD2 (6 bases). Germline CDR1 LGHDT, CDR2 YNNKEL (reference sequence). Trimming left V 4 bases short and J 4 bases short, with 13 bases between. The CDR3 totals 14 residues. CDR3 protein: CASSPPSGVETQYF. CDR3 in DNA: TGTGCCAGCAGCCCCCCCTCGGGGGTAGAGACCCAGTACTTC.

CDR3 region: CASSEADFLEPEAFF. Written as DNA, the CDR3 is TGTGCCAGCAGTGAAGCCGACTTCCTCGAACCTGAAGCTTTCTTT. The chain carries TRBV6-1 and TRBJ1-1; D uncertain. The V and J ends lost 0 bases and 6 bases respectively, with 14 bases between them. This CDR3 comprises 15 residues. CDR1 and CDR2 (germline): MNHNS, SASEGT.

The V gene is TRBV9, the J gene TRBJ1-3; D gene unclear. Germline V gene sequence: CDR1 SGDLS, CDR2 YYNGEE. The CDR3 loop spans 15 amino acids. Trimming removed 0 bases from V and 9 bases from J, with 16 bases in between. CDR3 amino acids: CASSVGREGLSTIYF. The CDR3 region has the DNA TGTGCCAGCAGCGTAGGGAGGGAGGGATTAAGCACCATATATTTT.

In this sample, this clone turned up once. V is TRBV30 and J is TRBJ1-1; 7 nucleotides agree with TRBD1. J was trimmed by 4 bases and V by 5 bases; bases with no gene match: 1. Per germline, CDR1 GTSNPN and CDR2 SVGIG (reference sequence). The CDR3 has 11 residues. In DNA form, the CDR3 reads TGTGCCTGGGACAGGGTCACTGAAGCTTTCTTT. Amino acid sequence: CAWDRVTEAFF.

The CDR3 reads CASSKGATGGYGYTF. The DNA of the CDR3 is TGTGCCAGCAGCAAGGGGGCGACGGGTGGCTATGGCTACACCTTC. The chain has TRBV5-6 and TRBJ1-2; 7 bases fit TRBD1. Germline CDR1 reads SGHDT; CDR2 reads YYEEEE. J was trimmed by 4 bases and V by 4 bases; bases with no gene match: 10. This CDR3 is built from 15 residues.

The rearrangement links TRBV29-1 to TRBJ2-7, with TRBD2 matching over 10 bases. CDR1 SQVTM and CDR2 ANQGSEA come from the germline V gene. Trimming took 7 bases from V and 5 from J; bases not matched to a gene: 8. CDR3 size: 13 residues. The CDR3 DNA reads TGCAGCGCCCGGGGAAGCGGGGGGGACGAGCAGTACTTC. Translated: CSARGSGGDEQYF.

The CDR3 sequence is CASSEIAGGLYEQYF. CDR3 coding DNA: TGTGCCAGCAGCGAAATAGCGGGGGGGCTCTACGAGCAGTACTTC. The V gene is TRBV5-4, the J gene TRBJ2-7; 11 nucleotides agree with TRBD2. This CDR3 has 15 residues. The germline CDR1 and CDR2 sequences are SGHNT and YYREEE (reference sequence). After removal of 4 bases from V and 3 bases from J, the junction contained 6 bases not matched to a gene.

The rearrangement uses TRBV19 and TRBJ2-7; TRBD1 aligns across 7 bases. The CDR3 has 14 residues. The germline V gene has CDR1 LNHDA and CDR2 SQIVND (reference sequence). With 1 base clipped from V and 4 bases from J, the junction kept 4 bases outside the gene matches. CDR3 coding DNA: TGTGCCAGTAGTATAGGGGGGACAGTATACGAGCAGTACTTC. Translated, it gives CASSIGGTVYEQYF.

The rearrangement links TRBV3-1 (or the pseudogene TRBV3-2) to TRBJ2-5, with D possibly TRBD2 on 6 matching bases. The CDR3 consists of 16 residues. The V and J ends lost 4 bases and 2 bases respectively, with 17 bases between them. Germline-derived CDR1 and CDR2 are LGHDT and YNNKEL (reference sequence). The CDR3 is CASSRAGTPEQETQYF. The CDR3 DNA sequence: TGTGCCAGCAGCCGCGCAGGGACTCCAGAACAAGAGACCCAGTACTTC.

This chain connects TRBV5-1 to TRBJ2-7; tentative D call: TRBD1 (6 bases). The CDR3 is 15 amino acids. Germline V lookup: CDR1 SGHRS, CDR2 YFSETQ. Trimming stripped 4 bases from V and 1 base from J, with 15 bases between. The CDR3 coding sequence is TGCGCCAGCAGCGTCACAGGGTTGAGGTCCTACGAGCAGTACTTC. Protein: CASSVTGLRSYEQYF.

J is TRBJ2-7 and V is TRBV6-5; 7 nucleotides match TRBD2. The CDR3 has 15 residues. Germline trimming cut 0 bases from V and 3 bases from J; bases unmatched to any gene: 5. Germline CDR1 MNHEY, CDR2 SVGAGI. The CDR3 is CASSYSSGLDYEQYF. The CDR3 bases are TGTGCCAGCAGTTACTCTAGCGGGCTAGACTACGAGCAGTACTTC.

CDR3 amino acids: CASSLGATQFF. DNA of the CDR3: TGTGCCAGCAGCTTGGGGGCAACTCAGTTCTTC. The chain recombines TRBV5-6 with TRBJ2-1; D gene ambiguous. V was trimmed by 0 bases and J by 13 bases, leaving 8 bases between them. The CDR3 contains 11 residues. The germline CDR1 and CDR2 sequences are SGHDT and YYEEEE.

The gene calls are TRBV7-6 and TRBJ1-6; D call uncertain. The germline CDR1 and CDR2 sequences are SGHVS and FNYEAQ. This CDR3 contains 16 residues. V was cut by 0 bases and J by 7 bases, with 13 bases left in between. The CDR3 region is CASSLAHPRINSPLHF. DNA of the CDR3: TGTGCCAGCAGCTTAGCGCACCCCAGGATCAATTCACCCCTCCACTTT.

CDR3 sequence reads: CASSLSPGANVLTF. The CDR3 region has the DNA TGCGCCAGCAGCTTGAGCCCTGGGGCCAACGTCCTGACTTTC. V usage is TRBV5-1 and J usage is TRBJ2-6; D ambiguous. The germline V gene encodes CDR1 SGHRS and CDR2 YFSETQ. V was pared by 1 base and J by 2 bases, with 4 bases between. This CDR3 is 14 amino acids long.

The rearrangement links TRBV5-1 to TRBJ2-7; D perhaps matches TRBD1 (6 bases). V gave up 5 bases and J gave up 5 bases, with 8 bases separating them. CDR3 length equals 11 residues. The germline CDR1 and CDR2 sequences are SGHRS and YFSETQ. CDR3 sequence: CASRQGDEQYF. The CDR3 DNA is TGCGCCAGCAGACAGGGCGACGAGCAGTACTTC. The complete variable domain, with remaining parts taken from reference TRBV5-1 and TRBJ2-7, reads KAGVTQTPRYLIKTRGQQVTLSCSPISGHRSVSWYQQTPGQGLQFLFEYFSETQRNKGNFPGRFSGRQFSNSRSEMNVSTLELGDSALYLCASRQGDEQYFGPGTRLTVT.

This clone was recorded a few times. The V call is TRBV5-5, the J call TRBJ1-3, with 7 nucleotides matching TRBD1. The CDR3 runs to 16 residues. From germline, CDR1 is SGHKS and CDR2 YYEKEE (reference sequence). With 4 bases clipped from V and 3 bases from J, the junction kept 10 bases outside the gene matches. The CDR3 here is CASSPAGGRVGNTIYF. The CDR3 bases are TGTGCCAGCAGCCCCGCAGGGGGTAGGGTTGGAAACACCATATATTTT.

The rearrangement links TRBV11-1 to TRBJ2-7; 8 bases agree with TRBD2. Germline CDR1 SGHAT, CDR2 FQDESV (reference sequence). Trimming removed 5 bases from V and 6 bases from J; junction bases left unmatched: 9. This CDR3 region has 14 residues. CDR3 amino acids: CASSPPRAGGEQYF. For the CDR3, the DNA is TGTGCCAGCAGCCCCCCCCGCGCGGGAGGCGAGCAGTACTTC. Using reference TRBV11-1 and TRBJ2-7 for the parts outside the CDR3, the full variable domain is EAEVAQSPRYKITEKSQAVAFWCDPISGHATLYWYRQILGQGPELLVQFQDESVVDDSQLPKDRFSAERLKGVDSTLKIQPAELGDSAMYLCASSPPRAGGEQYFGPGTRLTVT.

The rearrangement uses TRBV24-1 and TRBJ1-1, with D unresolved. Germline values: CDR1 KGHDR, CDR2 SFDVKD. The ends were cut back, 2 bases at V and 5 bases at J, with 2 bases in the middle. The CDR3 is 11 residues long. The chain's CDR3 is CATSDSTEAFF. The DNA for the CDR3 is TGTGCCACCAGTGATTCTACTGAAGCTTTCTTT.

The chain combines TRBV6-5 with TRBJ1-2, with TRBD1 matching over 7 bases. V gave up 9 bases and J gave up 8 bases; unmatched junction bases: 9. From germline, CDR1 is MNHEY and CDR2 SVGAGI. The CDR3 totals 12 residues. The CDR3 loop reads CARRDSIGGYTF. Here the CDR3 DNA reads TGTGCCAGACGGGACAGTATCGGGGGCTACACCTTC.

The gene calls are TRBV19 and TRBJ2-5, with 7 bases matching TRBD1. J was trimmed by 5 bases and V by 4 bases; bases with no gene match: 13. The CDR3 consists of 16 residues. CDR1 is LNHDA and CDR2 is SQIVND in the germline V gene (reference sequence). CDR3 nucleotides: TGTGCCAGTAGTACGGGACAGTCGTATTTTGCGGAGACCCAGTACTTC. It encodes CASSTGQSYFAETQYF.

The chain has TRBV18 and TRBJ1-1; D is possibly TRBD1 (6 bases). This CDR3 is built from 16 residues. The germline V and J ends were trimmed by 6 bases and 1 base, with 18 bases remaining between them. Germline loops: CDR1 KGHSH, CDR2 LQKENI. The CDR3 loop is CASSLRLGQTNTEAFF. CDR3 sequence (DNA): TGTGCCAGCTCCCTGCGATTGGGACAAACGAACACTGAAGCTTTCTTT.

This clone appeared a single time. The chain recombines TRBV7-9 with TRBJ2-1; weak D call: TRBD2 (5 bases). CDR3 size: 14 residues. Per the germline V gene, CDR1 is SEHNR and CDR2 is FQNEAQ (reference sequence). V dropped 1 base and J dropped 4 bases, with 8 bases sitting between them. The CDR3 sequence is CASSLVSGYNEQFF. DNA for the CDR3: TGTGCCAGCAGCTTAGTCTCGGGGTACAATGAGCAGTTCTTC.